These T cell receptor beta chains were read from a single sample in a study of blood T cell repertoires in COVID-19. This table comes from immunoSEQ multiplex PCR, and its TCRdb copy is limited to in-frame clones, with some not included. The sample shows under 200,000 clones, approximately 86% of them seen only once. Specimen: peripheral blood. The receptors come from a man in his fifties with active or convalescent COVID-19. Each CDR3 is given with its conserved first and last residue. Each record gives: V gene, CDR3 length, D gene, J gene, CDR3 protein. The D gene is left open where the match is weak.

TRBV5-1	13	-	TRBJ2-7	CASSPGLSYEQYF
TRBV7-2	15	-	TRBJ1-3	CASRAYSTDSWAIYF
TRBV28	15	-	TRBJ1-4	CASMPGSATNEKLFF
TRBV27	14	-	TRBJ2-7	CASSLLDRTYEQYF
TRBV6-5	12	-	TRBJ1-6	CASRPPSGPLHF
TRBV15	16	-	TRBJ2-2	CATSRDAVSGTGELFF
TRBV4-3	15	TRBD1	TRBJ1-5	CATSVGTGGNQPQHF
TRBV19	14	TRBD1	TRBJ1-1	CASRTTGINTEAFF
TRBV19	16	TRBD2	TRBJ2-2	CASSPRTSEYTGELFF
TRBV27	15	-	TRBJ1-4	CASSLGRGRDEKLFF
TRBV27	12	-	TRBJ2-3	CASSTLASTQYF
TRBV27	14	-	TRBJ2-1	CASSLGAPAFEQFF
TRBV6-5	15	-	TRBJ1-6	CASSYSGGADSPLHF
TRBV7-9	16	TRBD2	TRBJ2-3	CASSPLAGGSTDTQYF
TRBV2	14	TRBD2	TRBJ2-3	CASREAGGGDTQYF
TRBV27	18	TRBD2	TRBJ2-1	CASSLRLAGAFSYNEQFF
TRBV15	14	-	TRBJ2-7	CATSRDESSYEQYF
TRBV30	16	TRBD2	TRBJ2-5	CAWSQGLAGIQETQYF
TRBV11-2	14	TRBD2	TRBJ2-2	CASSFIAGAGELFF
TRBV19	15	TRBD1	TRBJ2-2	CAAGGQGIITGELFF
TRBV2	13	TRBD1	TRBJ2-7	CASSRDSNYEQYF
TRBV21-1	16	-	TRBJ2-7	CASSKGVGGPVFEQYF
TRBV6-1	15	-	TRBJ2-5	CASSESGPLVETQYF
TRBV5-4	14	TRBD1	TRBJ1-1	CASSGWTGGTEAFF
TRBV6-5	13	-	TRBJ2-7	CASTPDTRYEQYF
TRBV7-3	14	-	TRBJ2-2	CASTEGAGTGELFF
TRBV19	13	-	TRBJ1-5	CASRDLDNQPQHF
TRBV27	18	TRBD2	TRBJ2-2	CASSSIKTSGSPPGELFF
TRBV7-9	12	-	TRBJ1-5	CASSLLRQPQHF
TRBV6-5	14	TRBD1	TRBJ1-6	CASSWDSPTSPLHF
TRBV7-2	16	TRBD2	TRBJ2-7	CASSPRGLASSYEQYF
TRBV6-5	13	TRBD1	TRBJ1-3	CASSRLRGNTIYF
TRBV25-1	15	TRBD1	TRBJ1-4	CASRDRGNTNEKLFF
TRBV7-3	16	TRBD2	TRBJ2-3	CASSSRSGRGTDTQYF
TRBV19	14	-	TRBJ1-4	CASSNEIANEKLFF
TRBV11-3	14	-	TRBJ1-2	CASSLDSELGGYTF
TRBV11-3	17	TRBD2	TRBJ2-3	CASSLDSSGHSTDTQYF
TRBV24-1	15	TRBD1	TRBJ2-3	CATSDTGESTDTQYF
TRBV9	14	-	TRBJ2-1	CASSVEVAGNEQFF
TRBV29-1	13	-	TRBJ1-1	CSVGGRMNTEAFF
TRBV6-2/TRBV6-3	13	-	TRBJ1-5	CASSPLGVQPQHF
TRBV9	15	TRBD2	TRBJ2-7	CASSPGLAASYEQYF
TRBV18	15	-	TRBJ2-1	CASSPVRSSYNEQFF
TRBV19	13	-	TRBJ2-1	CASSPPPYNEQFF
TRBV16	13	-	TRBJ1-1	CASSQSATGLAFF
TRBV4-3	13	-	TRBJ2-1	CASSNRDYNEQFF
TRBV19	14	-	TRBJ2-2	CASRHEVLTGELFF
TRBV28	13	-	TRBJ1-6	CASSVRHFSPLHF
TRBV19	14	-	TRBJ2-5	CASTSGGGVSTQYF
TRBV21-1	16	-	TRBJ2-1	CASSKVASDSYNEQFF
TRBV27	16	TRBD1	TRBJ1-5	CASSPSRDSHNQPQHF
TRBV7-9	16	TRBD2	TRBJ2-7	CASSLGLGLAGDEQYF
TRBV4-2	15	TRBD1	TRBJ1-2	CASSQDTGGTYGYTF